This is a list of T cell receptor beta chains from one sample in a study of regulatory T cells in long-lasting Graves disease. TCRdb processed the multiplex PCR reads anew with MiXCR; each CDR3 protein has one entry. The sample has 350,000 to 450,000 distinct CDR3 sequences; roughly 23% are singletons. The input for sequencing was peripheral blood mononuclear cells (PBMCs), taken when the disease was refractory, from a patient treated with antithyroid drugs. The receptors here all came from a female donor with Graves disease. Each CDR3 is given with its conserved first and last residue. Each record gives: J gene, clone size, V gene, D gene, CDR3 protein, CDR3 DNA. A D gene is named only where the DNA matches it firmly. Rows may omit the clone size; those that give it use once, few, many or a size class.

j_gene: TRBJ1-2
abundance: few
v_gene: TRBV18
d_gene: -
CDR3aa: CASSPPSRAYTF
CDR3nt: TGTGCCAGCTCACCGCCAAGCAGGGCCTACACCTTC

j_gene: TRBJ2-7
abundance: many
v_gene: TRBV19
d_gene: -
CDR3aa: CASSIGTDYEQYF
CDR3nt: TGTGCCAGTAGTATAGGAACGGATTACGAGCAGTACTTC

j_gene: TRBJ2-5
abundance: few
v_gene: TRBV28
d_gene: -
CDR3aa: CASSQGSGIQETQYF
CDR3nt: TGTGCCAGCAGTCAGGGGTCGGGCATCCAAGAGACCCAGTACTTC

j_gene: TRBJ2-2
abundance: few
v_gene: TRBV19
d_gene: TRBD2
CDR3aa: CASSPPLGRAPNTGELFF
CDR3nt: TGTGCCAGTAGCCCCCCCCTCGGGAGGGCCCCGAACACCGGGGAGCTGTTTTTT

j_gene: TRBJ2-7
abundance: many
v_gene: TRBV20-1
d_gene: TRBD2
CDR3aa: CSASGAGGPDEQYF
CDR3nt: TGCAGTGCTAGTGGTGCGGGAGGGCCGGATGAGCAGTACTTC

j_gene: TRBJ1-6
abundance: -
v_gene: TRBV27
d_gene: TRBD1
CDR3aa: CASSFTGGGSPLHF
CDR3nt: TGTGCCAGCAGTTTTACAGGGGGGGGGTCACCCCTCCACTTT

j_gene: TRBJ1-4
abundance: few
v_gene: TRBV11-2
d_gene: -
CDR3aa: CASSAPGFSNEKLFF
CDR3nt: TGTGCCAGCAGCGCCCCAGGGTTTTCTAATGAAAAACTGTTTTTT

j_gene: TRBJ2-1
abundance: -
v_gene: TRBV3-1
d_gene: -
CDR3aa: CASSATGKPNEQFF
CDR3nt: TGTGCCAGCAGCGCTACAGGAAAGCCTAATGAGCAGTTCTTC

j_gene: TRBJ1-2
abundance: many
v_gene: TRBV2
d_gene: TRBD1
CDR3aa: CATYDREIDYGYTF
CDR3nt: TGTGCCACCTACGACAGGGAAATCGACTATGGCTACACCTTC

j_gene: TRBJ2-7
abundance: many
v_gene: TRBV28
d_gene: TRBD2
CDR3aa: CASSTGLAGGLEQYF
CDR3nt: TGTGCCAGCAGTACGGGACTAGCGGGAGGGCTCGAGCAGTACTTC

j_gene: TRBJ2-2
abundance: few
v_gene: TRBV7-3
d_gene: -
CDR3aa: CASSKDSLPPGELFF
CDR3nt: TGTGCCAGCAGTAAGGACTCCCTTCCCCCCGGGGAGCTGTTTTTT

j_gene: TRBJ2-1
abundance: -
v_gene: TRBV10-3
d_gene: -
CDR3aa: CAINTDGYNEQFF
CDR3nt: TGTGCCATCAATACTGACGGATACAATGAGCAGTTCTTC

j_gene: TRBJ1-1
abundance: many
v_gene: TRBV28
d_gene: TRBD1
CDR3aa: CASSFGQGRTEAFF
CDR3nt: TGTGCCAGCAGTTTCGGACAGGGTAGGACTGAAGCTTTCTTT

j_gene: TRBJ2-1
abundance: -
v_gene: TRBV30
d_gene: TRBD2
CDR3aa: CAWSVALGGLDEQFF
CDR3nt: TGTGCCTGGAGTGTTGCTTTGGGAGGGCTTGATGAGCAGTTCTTC